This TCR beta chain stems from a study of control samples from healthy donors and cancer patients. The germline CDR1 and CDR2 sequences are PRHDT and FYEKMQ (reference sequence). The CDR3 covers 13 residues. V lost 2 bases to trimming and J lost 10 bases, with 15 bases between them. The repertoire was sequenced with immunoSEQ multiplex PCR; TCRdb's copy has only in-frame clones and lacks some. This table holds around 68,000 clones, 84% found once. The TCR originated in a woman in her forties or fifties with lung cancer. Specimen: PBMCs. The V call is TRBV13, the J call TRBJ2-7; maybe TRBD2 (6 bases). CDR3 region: CASSLKAGGKQYF. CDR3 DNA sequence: TGTGCCAGCAGCTTAAAGGCCGGCGGGAAACAGTACTTC. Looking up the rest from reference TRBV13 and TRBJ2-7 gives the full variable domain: AAGVIQSPRHLIKEKRETATLKCYPIPRHDTVYWYQQGPGQDPQFLISFYEKMQSDKGSIPDRFSAQQFSDYHSELNMSSLELGDSALYFCASSLKAGGKQYFGPGTRLTVT.